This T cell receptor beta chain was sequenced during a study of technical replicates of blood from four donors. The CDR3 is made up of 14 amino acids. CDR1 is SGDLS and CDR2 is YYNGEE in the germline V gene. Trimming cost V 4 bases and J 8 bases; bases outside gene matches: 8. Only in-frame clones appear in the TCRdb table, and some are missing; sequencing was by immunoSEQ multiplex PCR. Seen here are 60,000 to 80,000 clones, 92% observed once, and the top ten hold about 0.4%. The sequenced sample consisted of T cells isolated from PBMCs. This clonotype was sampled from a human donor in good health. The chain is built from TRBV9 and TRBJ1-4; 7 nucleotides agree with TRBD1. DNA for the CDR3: TGTGCCAGCAGCCCCTGGACAGGCGGGGAAAAACTGTTTTTT. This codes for CASSPWTGGEKLFF.